Below are 12 T cell receptor beta chains sequenced from a single sample in a study of T cells in Graves' hyperthyroidism and ophthalmopathy. TCR beta CDR3 regions were amplified from RNA. The study used the HTBI primer set for a first-round RT-PCR of the TCR CDR3. TCRdb reprocessed the multiplex PCR reads via MiXCR and lists one record per CDR3 protein. The table records some 700,000 distinct CDR3 sequences, approximately 15% of them present only once. Specimen: blood. The receptor set was obtained from a man aged 50-60 years with Graves' hyperthyroidism.

Ten or more counts support this clonotype. The rearrangement uses TRBV18 and TRBJ2-1; 13 bases agree with TRBD2. Germline V lookup: CDR1 KGHSH, CDR2 LQKENI. J gave up 0 bases and V 0 bases, and 8 bases lay outside the gene matches. The CDR3 sequence is 20 residues long. CDR3 nucleotides: TGTGCCAGCTCACCACCACGGGGACTAGCGGGGACGAGCTCCTACAATGAGCAGTTCTTC. Encoded protein: CASSPPRGLAGTSSYNEQFF.

V and J are TRBV7-2 and TRBJ2-4; 9 nucleotides agree with TRBD1. This CDR3 has 17 residues. CDR1 is SGHTA, CDR2 FQGNSA, per germline. With V trimmed by 3 bases and J by 6 bases, 12 bases remained unmatched. In DNA form, the CDR3 reads TGTGCCAGCAGCTTTTACTCGGGACAGGGTCTTTCAAACATTCAGTACTTC. Amino acid sequence: CASSFYSGQGLSNIQYF.

This clonotype showed up just a few times. The chain joins TRBV6-1 to TRBJ2-6; D may be TRBD1 (5 bases). This CDR3 is built from 16 residues. Germline-derived CDR1 and CDR2 are MNHNS and SASEGT. Trimming stripped 6 bases from V and 2 bases from J, with 14 bases between. For the CDR3, the DNA is TGTGCCAGCAGGACCCCCAGGGCTGCTGGGGCCAACGTCCTGACTTTC. Translation: CASRTPRAAGANVLTF.

This clonotype was detected ten times or more. The chain carries TRBV11-2 and TRBJ2-7, with TRBD1 identical over 12 bases. CDR1 is SGHAT, CDR2 FQNNGV, per germline. This CDR3 comprises 17 residues. V lost 2 bases to trimming and J lost 1 base; unmatched junction nucleotides: 6. The CDR3 region is CASSLRGTGGKSYEQYF. As DNA, the CDR3 is TGTGCCAGCAGCTTACGGGGGACAGGGGGCAAGTCCTACGAGCAGTACTTC.

The V call is TRBV7-2, the J call TRBJ2-7, with 7 bases that match TRBD2. This CDR3 is 13 amino acids long. V trimming: 10 bases; J trimming: 6 bases; junction bases outside the gene matches: 12. Germline V gives CDR1 SGHTA, CDR2 FQGNSA. CDR3 DNA: TGTGCCACCTCGGGACTACCCCGCGGCGAGCAGTACTTC. As protein: CATSGLPRGEQYF. The full variable domain, its missing parts supplied by reference TRBV7-2 and TRBJ2-7, is GAGVSQSPSNKVTEKGKDVELRCDPISGHTALYWYRQSLGQGLEFLIYFQGNSAPDKSGLPSDRFSAERTGGSVSTLTIQRTQQEDSAVYLCATSGLPRGEQYFGPGTRLTVT.

The rearrangement uses TRBV20-1 and TRBJ1-1; tentatively, D is TRBD1 (6 bases). Germline CDR1 and CDR2: DFQATT and SNEGSKA (reference sequence). Trimming took off 0 bases at V and 0 bases at J, with 17 bases between the two ends. CDR3 length equals 17 residues. Written as DNA, the CDR3 is TGCAGTGCTAGAGATCCACAGGGTGTAAGGATGAACACTGAAGCTTTCTTT. Translated: CSARDPQGVRMNTEAFF.

This clonotype was recorded at least ten times. This rearrangement joins TRBV2 to TRBJ1-6; the D is unclear. Between the trimmed V and J ends, which lost 6 bases and 7 bases, there was a span of 16 bases. The germline V gene encodes CDR1 SNHLY and CDR2 FYNNEI. This CDR3 spans 15 amino acids. DNA for the CDR3: TGTGCCAGCAGAGACCGGCCGACCCGGAATTCACCCCTCCACTTT. Translated: CASRDRPTRNSPLHF.

The V gene is TRBV15, the J gene TRBJ2-3; no definite D call. This CDR3 contains 16 residues. Trimming took 0 bases from V and 0 from J, leaving 10 bases between them. The V gene's germline CDR1 is LNHNV and CDR2 YYDKDF (reference sequence). The CDR3, as DNA: TGTGCCACCAGCAGAGATTGGGGTTCTAGCACAGATACGCAGTATTTT. It codes for CATSRDWGSSTDTQYF.

In nucleotides, the CDR3 is TGTGCCAGCCTCTCAGCGGGAGTTTTGAATGAGCAGTTCTTC. Translated: CASLSAGVLNEQFF. The chain couples TRBV12-3 or TRBV12-4 to TRBJ2-1; 8 bases line up with TRBD2. Germline trimming cut 8 bases from V and 7 bases from J; bases unmatched to any gene: 10. The CDR3 covers 14 residues.

The chain has TRBV29-1 and TRBJ2-3, with D maybe TRBD2 (6 bases). CDR3 length: 13 amino acids. CDR1 and CDR2 (germline): SQVTM, ANQGSEA. V lost 5 bases to trimming and J lost 2 bases, with 11 bases between them. The CDR3 loop is CSVPGGYTDTQYF. In DNA form, the CDR3 reads TGCAGCGTTCCCGGGGGTTACACAGATACGCAGTATTTT.

DNA of the CDR3: TGTGCCAGTAGTAAACTAGCGGGAGGGCCTGTTGAGCAGTTCTTC. Its translation: CASSKLAGGPVEQFF. The chain recombines TRBV19 with TRBJ2-1, with 13 bases that match TRBD2. With V trimmed by 4 bases and J by 9 bases, 6 bases remained unmatched. Germline V gene sequence: CDR1 LNHDA, CDR2 SQIVND (reference sequence). The CDR3 contains 15 residues.

This clonotype was detected only a few times. The chain carries TRBV29-1 and TRBJ2-6, with D unresolved. CDR1 and CDR2 from the germline V gene are SQVTM and ANQGSEA. V was cut by 5 bases and J by 0 bases, with 8 bases left in between. CDR3 size: 14 residues. The CDR3: CSVTEVSGANVLTF. CDR3 nucleotide sequence: TGCAGCGTTACGGAAGTCTCTGGGGCCAACGTCCTGACTTTC.